A single sample gave rise to the 8 T cell receptor beta chains below, sequenced in a study of CD4 T cells in relation to SARS-CoV-2 and coronaviruses. Sequencing used immunoSEQ multiplex PCR; TCRdb keeps in-frame clones, though not all of them. The repertoire consists of some 20,000 clones, with roughly 73% occurring once and the leading ten covering 15% to 20%. These receptors' antigens are unknown. Unexposed donor CD4+ T cells date from about 2011-2018, before the COVID-19 pandemic. Isolation of CD4+ T cells took place after around 11 days in culture. The material sequenced was CD4+ T cells from PBMCs, cultured in vitro. Every receptor here comes from a human donor in good health.

This chain's CDR3 is CAINVAGQGREKLFF. CDR3 DNA sequence: TGTGCCATTAATGTGGCGGGACAGGGTCGGGAAAAACTGTTTTTT. J is TRBJ1-4 and V is TRBV7-9, with 9 bases identical to TRBD1. Looked up from germline, CDR1 is SEHNR and CDR2 is FQNEAQ (reference sequence). Trimming at V came to 10 bases and at J to 8 bases, leaving 14 bases not matched to a gene. This CDR3 is built from 15 residues.

This clone is a singleton in its sample. This chain connects TRBV9 to TRBJ2-3, with a weak D call TRBD2 (6 bases). Trimming took off 0 bases at V and 6 bases at J, with 14 bases between the two ends. CDR3 size: 15 residues. Germline loops: CDR1 SGDLS, CDR2 YYNGEE. The CDR3 DNA is TGTGCCAGCAGCGTAGGCGGGACCCACGTCGATACGCAGTATTTT. Translating gives CASSVGGTHVDTQYF.

The chain joins TRBV19 to TRBJ2-5; possibly TRBD1 or TRBD2 for D (6 bases each). Trimming took off 3 bases at V and 7 bases at J, with 15 bases between the two ends. Germline V gene sequence: CDR1 LNHDA, CDR2 SQIVND (reference sequence). CDR3 size: 14 residues. In DNA, the CDR3 is TGTGCCAGTAGTATTTCTGGGGGGCAGGTGACCCAGTACTTC. Translation gives CASSISGGQVTQYF. Filled out from reference TRBV19 and TRBJ2-5, the complete variable domain reads DGGITQSPKYLFRKEGQNVTLSCEQNLNHDAMYWYRQDPGQGLRLIYYSQIVNDFQKGDIAEGYSVSREKKESFPLTVTSAQKNPTAFYLCASSISGGQVTQYFGPGTRLLVL.

The gene calls are TRBV28 and TRBJ1-2; 9 positions agree with TRBD1. This CDR3 spans 14 amino acids. Germline V gene sequence: CDR1 MDHEN, CDR2 SYDVKM. Unmatched junction bases numbered 6, after V lost 3 bases and J lost 7 bases. The CDR3 sequence: CASSLTGGVRGYTF. CDR3 DNA: TGTGCCAGCAGTTTGACAGGGGGAGTTCGTGGCTACACCTTC.

The rearrangement links TRBV12-3 or TRBV12-4 to TRBJ1-3; no definite D call. V was clipped by 6 bases and J by 4 bases, with 7 bases between them. The CDR3 is 12 residues long. The CDR3 is CASSLQGNTIYF. DNA for the CDR3: TGTGCCAGCAGCCTCCAGGGAAACACCATATATTTT.

The chain is built from TRBV9 and TRBJ2-3; TRBD1 matches 9 bases. The germline CDR1 and CDR2 sequences are SGDLS and YYNGEE. The CDR3 is made up of 15 amino acids. V lost 0 bases and J lost 6; bases outside the gene matches: 5. The CDR3 DNA follows: TGTGCCAGCAGCGTAGGGACAGGGGCTGCGGATACGCAGTATTTT. This sequence encodes CASSVGTGAADTQYF.

Notes on this clone: A junction end diverges from the germline sequence, so it may reflect a read error. CDR3: CASSIGQVAGNTIYF. Here the CDR3 DNA reads TGTGCCAGCAGCATAGGACAGGTTGCTGGAAACACCATATATTTT. This sequence joins TRBV13 and TRBJ1-3, with 7 nucleotides matching TRBD1. This CDR3 spans 15 amino acids. From germline, CDR1 is PRHDT and CDR2 FYEKMQ (reference sequence). Combining the CDR3 with reference TRBV13 and TRBJ1-3 gives the whole variable domain AAGVIQSPRHLIKEKRETATLKCYPIPRHDTVYWYQQGPGQDPQFLISFYEKMQSDKGSIPDRFSAQQFSDYHSELNMSSLELGDSALYFCASSIGQVAGNTIYFGEGSWLTVV.

The genes are TRBV25-1 and TRBJ1-1; the D is unclear. V dropped 6 bases and J dropped 9 bases, with 23 bases sitting between them. The CDR3 runs 15 residues. CDR1 and CDR2 from the germline V gene are MGHDK and SYGVNS. The CDR3 DNA is TGTGCCAGCAGCCCACTCCTCGGACTGACGACTCAAGCTTTCTTT. Translation gives CASSPLLGLTTQAFF.